This T cell receptor beta chain is from a study of HIV-infected patients and healthy controls. Whole-study results and caveats: HIV-infected patients shared fewer CDR3 sequences between individuals than healthy controls. Significantly higher mean Gini indices appeared in HIV-infected repertoires, possibly reflecting oligoclonality. HIV+ repertoires were severely depleted of MAIT alpha-chain CDR3s, unlike healthy controls.

The repertoire came from unfractionated whole blood and reflected all unsorted peripheral T cells. This clonotype was seen at least ten times. What it binds is not known. Alpha and beta constant-region primers primed reverse transcription of around 540 ng RNA. Each of the alpha and beta chains got its own library through chain-specific third strand synthesis with indices. Two random hexamers, added before amplification and joined, formed each molecule's 12-nucleotide barcode. Using its own MiXCR run on the 5' RACE reads, TCRdb lists one record per CDR3 protein. The table includes roughly 25,000 distinct CDR3 sequences, 8.5% detected once. What was sequenced was blood. The TCR sequence derives from an adult in good health.

CDR3 sequence reads: CASSPPLSTDTQYF. The CDR3 DNA follows: TGCGCCAGCAGCCCACCCCTTAGCACAGATACGCAGTATTTT. This chain links TRBV4-1 with TRBJ2-3; D not resolved. Trimming removed 4 bases at V and 0 bases at J, with 8 bases between. CDR3 length: 14 residues. Per the germline V gene, CDR1 is MGHRA and CDR2 is YSYEKL.